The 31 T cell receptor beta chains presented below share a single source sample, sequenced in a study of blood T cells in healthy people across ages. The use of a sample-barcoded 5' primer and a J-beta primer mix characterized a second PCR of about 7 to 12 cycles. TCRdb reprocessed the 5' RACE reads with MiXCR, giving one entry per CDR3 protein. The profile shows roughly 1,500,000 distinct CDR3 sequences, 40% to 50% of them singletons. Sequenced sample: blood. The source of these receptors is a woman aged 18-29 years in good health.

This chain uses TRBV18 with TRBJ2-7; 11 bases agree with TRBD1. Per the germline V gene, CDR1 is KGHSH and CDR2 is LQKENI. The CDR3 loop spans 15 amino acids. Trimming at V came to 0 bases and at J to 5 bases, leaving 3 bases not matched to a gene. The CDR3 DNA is TGTGCCAGCTCACCACCGGGACAGGGGGGGAACGAGCAGTACTTC. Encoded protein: CASSPPGQGGNEQYF.

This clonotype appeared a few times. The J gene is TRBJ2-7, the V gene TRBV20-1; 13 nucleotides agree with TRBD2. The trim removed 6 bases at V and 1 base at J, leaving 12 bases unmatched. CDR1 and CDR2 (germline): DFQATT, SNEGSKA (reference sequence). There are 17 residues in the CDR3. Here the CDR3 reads CSAPSPLAGGGSYEQYF. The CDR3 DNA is TGCAGTGCCCCTTCCCCACTAGCGGGAGGGGGGTCCTACGAGCAGTACTTC.

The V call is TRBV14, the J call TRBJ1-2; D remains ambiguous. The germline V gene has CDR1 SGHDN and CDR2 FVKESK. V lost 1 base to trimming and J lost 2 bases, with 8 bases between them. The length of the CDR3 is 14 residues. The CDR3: CASSQGNRNYGYTF. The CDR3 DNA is TGTGCCAGCAGCCAAGGCAACAGAAACTATGGCTACACCTTC.

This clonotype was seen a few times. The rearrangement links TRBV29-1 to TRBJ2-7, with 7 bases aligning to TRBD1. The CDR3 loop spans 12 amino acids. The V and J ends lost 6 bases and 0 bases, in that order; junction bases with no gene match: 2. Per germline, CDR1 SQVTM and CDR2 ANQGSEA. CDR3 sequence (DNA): TGCAGCGTGACAGGGAGCTCCTACGAGCAGTACTTC. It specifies CSVTGSSYEQYF.

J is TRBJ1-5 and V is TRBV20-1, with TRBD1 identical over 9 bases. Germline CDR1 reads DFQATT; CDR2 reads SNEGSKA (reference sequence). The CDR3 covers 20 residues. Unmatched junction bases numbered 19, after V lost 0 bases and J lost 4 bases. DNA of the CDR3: TGCAGTGCTAGAGAGTGGGCAGGGACAGGGAGAGAGGTTGGAAATCAGCCCCAGCATTTT. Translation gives CSAREWAGTGREVGNQPQHF.

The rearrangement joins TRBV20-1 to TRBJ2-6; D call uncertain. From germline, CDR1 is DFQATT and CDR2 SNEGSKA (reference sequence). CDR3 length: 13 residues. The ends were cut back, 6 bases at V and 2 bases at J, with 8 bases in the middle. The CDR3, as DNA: TGCAGTGCAATTAAGGCTGGGGCCAACGTCCTGACTTTC. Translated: CSAIKAGANVLTF.

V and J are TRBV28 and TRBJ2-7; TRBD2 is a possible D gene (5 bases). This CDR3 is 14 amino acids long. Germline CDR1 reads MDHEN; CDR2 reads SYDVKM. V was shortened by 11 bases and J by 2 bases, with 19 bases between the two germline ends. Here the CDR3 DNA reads TGTGCCGGCAACCCCACTAAGGGAGCCTACGAGCAGTACTTC. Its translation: CAGNPTKGAYEQYF.

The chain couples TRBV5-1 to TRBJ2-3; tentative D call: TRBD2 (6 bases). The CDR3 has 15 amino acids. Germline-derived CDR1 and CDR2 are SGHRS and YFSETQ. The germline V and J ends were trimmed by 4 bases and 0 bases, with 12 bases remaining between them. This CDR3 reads CASSIWRGSTDTQYF. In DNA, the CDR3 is TGCGCCAGCAGCATATGGCGGGGTAGCACAGATACGCAGTATTTT.

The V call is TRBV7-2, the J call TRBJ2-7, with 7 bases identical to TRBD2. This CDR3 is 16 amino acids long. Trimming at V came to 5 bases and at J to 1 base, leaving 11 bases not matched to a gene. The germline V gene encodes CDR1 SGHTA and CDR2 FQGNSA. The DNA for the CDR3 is TGTGCCAGCAGCACAAGAGCACGAGCGGGATCCTACGAGCAGTACTTC. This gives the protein CASSTRARAGSYEQYF.

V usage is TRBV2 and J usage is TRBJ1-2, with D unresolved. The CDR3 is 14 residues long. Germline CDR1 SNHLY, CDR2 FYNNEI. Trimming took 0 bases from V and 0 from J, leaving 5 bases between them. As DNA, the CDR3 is TGTGCCAGCAGTGAAGCAGGTCCTAACTATGGCTACACCTTC. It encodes CASSEAGPNYGYTF.

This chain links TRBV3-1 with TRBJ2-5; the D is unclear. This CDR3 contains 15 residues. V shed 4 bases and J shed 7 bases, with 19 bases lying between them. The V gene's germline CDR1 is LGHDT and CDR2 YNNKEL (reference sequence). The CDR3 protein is CASSPTSQTIRTQYF. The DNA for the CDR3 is TGTGCCAGCAGCCCGACTTCCCAGACAATACGGACCCAGTACTTC.

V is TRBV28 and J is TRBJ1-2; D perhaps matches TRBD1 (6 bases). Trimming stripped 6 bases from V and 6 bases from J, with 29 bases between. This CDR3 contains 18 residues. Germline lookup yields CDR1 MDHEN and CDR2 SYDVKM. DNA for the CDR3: TGTGCCAGCAGCCGCCTGTGGGGGGGCGCAAGTAATGCCCATGGCTACACCTTC. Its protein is CASSRLWGGASNAHGYTF.

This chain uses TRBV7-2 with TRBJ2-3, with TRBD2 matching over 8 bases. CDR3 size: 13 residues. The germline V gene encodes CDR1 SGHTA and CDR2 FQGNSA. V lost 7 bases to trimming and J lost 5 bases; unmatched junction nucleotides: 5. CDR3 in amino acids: CASNRLAGDTQYF. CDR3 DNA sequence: TGTGCCAGCAATAGGCTAGCGGGAGATACGCAGTATTTT.

CDR3 in amino acids: CASSFGRGVGEQYF. In DNA, the CDR3 is TGTGCCAGCAGTTTCGGCAGGGGGGTCGGCGAGCAGTACTTC. The rearrangement links TRBV12-3 or TRBV12-4 to TRBJ2-5, with D perhaps matching TRBD1 (7 bases). The J call is doubtful: the DNA matches TRBJ2-7 better. This CDR3 contains 14 residues.

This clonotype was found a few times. The CDR3 region is CATQGKAYNEQFF. For the CDR3, the DNA is TGTGCCACCCAGGGCAAGGCCTACAATGAGCAGTTCTTC. The chain joins TRBV6-2 or TRBV6-3 to TRBJ2-1; D is perhaps TRBD1 (5 bases). The CDR3 is 13 amino acids. V lost 10 bases and J lost 2, with 12 bases in between. Germline loops: CDR1 MNHEY, CDR2 SVGEGT.

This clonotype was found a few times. DNA of the CDR3: TGCGCCAGCAGCCAAAATAGCGGTAGCTCCTACAATGAGCAGTTCTTC. Amino acids: CASSQNSGSSYNEQFF. The V call is TRBV4-1, the J call TRBJ2-1; TRBD2 is a possible D gene (6 bases). The germline CDR1 and CDR2 sequences are MGHRA and YSYEKL. Trimming removed 2 bases at V and 0 bases at J, with 11 bases between. The CDR3 is 16 amino acids.

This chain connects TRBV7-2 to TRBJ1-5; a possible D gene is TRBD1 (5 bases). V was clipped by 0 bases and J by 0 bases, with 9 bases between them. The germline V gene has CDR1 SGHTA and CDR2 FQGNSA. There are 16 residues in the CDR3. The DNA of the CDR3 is TGTGCCAGCAGCTTAGCGCCCAGGGATAGCAATCAGCCCCAGCATTTT. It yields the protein CASSLAPRDSNQPQHF.

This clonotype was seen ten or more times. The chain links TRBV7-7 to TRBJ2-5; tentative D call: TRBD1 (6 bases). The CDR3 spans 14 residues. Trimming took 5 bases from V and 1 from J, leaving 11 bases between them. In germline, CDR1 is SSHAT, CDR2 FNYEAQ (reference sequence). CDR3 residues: CASSPGTSQETQYF. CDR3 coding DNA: TGTGCCAGCAGCCCCGGGACAAGCCAAGAGACCCAGTACTTC.

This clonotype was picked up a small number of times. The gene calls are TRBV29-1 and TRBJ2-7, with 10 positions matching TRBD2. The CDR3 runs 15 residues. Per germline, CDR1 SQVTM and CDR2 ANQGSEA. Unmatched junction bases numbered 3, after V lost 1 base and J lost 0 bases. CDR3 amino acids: CSVEGTSGISYEQYF. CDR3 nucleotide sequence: TGCAGCGTTGAAGGTACTAGCGGGATCTCCTACGAGCAGTACTTC.

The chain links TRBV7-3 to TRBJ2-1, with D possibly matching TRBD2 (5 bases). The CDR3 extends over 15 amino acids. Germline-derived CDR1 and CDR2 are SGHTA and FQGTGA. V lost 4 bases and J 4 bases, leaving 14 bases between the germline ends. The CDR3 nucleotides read TGTGCCAGCAGCTCTTCCCCCGGAGGATACAATGAGCAGTTCTTC. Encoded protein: CASSSSPGGYNEQFF.

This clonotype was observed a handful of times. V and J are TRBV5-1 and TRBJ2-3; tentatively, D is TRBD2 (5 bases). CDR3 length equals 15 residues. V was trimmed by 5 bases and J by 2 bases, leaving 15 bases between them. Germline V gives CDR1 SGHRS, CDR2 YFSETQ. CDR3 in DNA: TGCGCCAGCAGTCCGGGGTTTTCAATCACAGATACGCAGTATTTT. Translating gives CASSPGFSITDTQYF.

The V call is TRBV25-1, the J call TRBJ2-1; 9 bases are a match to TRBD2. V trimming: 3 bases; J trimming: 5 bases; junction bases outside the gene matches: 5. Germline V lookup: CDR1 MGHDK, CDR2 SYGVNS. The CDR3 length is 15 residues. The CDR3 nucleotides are TGTGCCAGCAGTGAGGGGCGGGGGGGAAACAATGAGCAGTTCTTC. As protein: CASSEGRGGNNEQFF.

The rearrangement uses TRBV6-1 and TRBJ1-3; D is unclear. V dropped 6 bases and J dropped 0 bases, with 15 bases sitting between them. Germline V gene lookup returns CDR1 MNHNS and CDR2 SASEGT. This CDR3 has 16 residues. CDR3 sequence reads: CASSDAMGISGNTIYF. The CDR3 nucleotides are TGTGCCAGCAGCGACGCCATGGGGATCTCTGGAAACACCATATATTTT.

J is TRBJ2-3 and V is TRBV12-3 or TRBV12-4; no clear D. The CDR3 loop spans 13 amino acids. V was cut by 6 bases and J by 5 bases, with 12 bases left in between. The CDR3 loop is CASSPPLGDTQYF. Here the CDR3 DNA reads TGTGCCAGCAGCCCACCTTTGGGAGATACGCAGTATTTT.

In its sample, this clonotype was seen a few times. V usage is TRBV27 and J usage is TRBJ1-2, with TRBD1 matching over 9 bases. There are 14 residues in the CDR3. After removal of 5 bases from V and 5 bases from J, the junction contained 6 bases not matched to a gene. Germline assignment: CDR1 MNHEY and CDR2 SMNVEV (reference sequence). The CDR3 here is CASSLLGQGYGYTF. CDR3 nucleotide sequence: TGTGCCAGCAGTCTCCTCGGACAGGGGTATGGCTACACCTTC.

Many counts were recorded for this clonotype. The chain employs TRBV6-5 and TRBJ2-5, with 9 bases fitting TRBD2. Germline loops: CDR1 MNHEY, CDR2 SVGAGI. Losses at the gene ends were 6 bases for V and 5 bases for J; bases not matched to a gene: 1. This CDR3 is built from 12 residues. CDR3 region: CASRGTSETQYF. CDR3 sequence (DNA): TGTGCCAGCAGAGGGACTAGCGAGACCCAGTACTTC.

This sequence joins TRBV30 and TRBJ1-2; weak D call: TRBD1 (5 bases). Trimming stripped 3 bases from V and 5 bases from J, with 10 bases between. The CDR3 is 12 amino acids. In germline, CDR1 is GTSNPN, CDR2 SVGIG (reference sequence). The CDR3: CAWRKGFYGYTF. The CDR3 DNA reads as TGTGCCTGGAGGAAGGGGTTTTATGGCTACACCTTC.

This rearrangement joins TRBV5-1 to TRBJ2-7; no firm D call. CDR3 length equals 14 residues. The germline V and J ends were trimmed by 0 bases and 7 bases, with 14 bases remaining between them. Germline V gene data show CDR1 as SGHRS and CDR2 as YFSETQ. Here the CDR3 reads CASSLGEPPREQYF. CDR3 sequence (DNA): TGCGCCAGCAGCTTGGGCGAGCCTCCGAGGGAGCAGTACTTC.

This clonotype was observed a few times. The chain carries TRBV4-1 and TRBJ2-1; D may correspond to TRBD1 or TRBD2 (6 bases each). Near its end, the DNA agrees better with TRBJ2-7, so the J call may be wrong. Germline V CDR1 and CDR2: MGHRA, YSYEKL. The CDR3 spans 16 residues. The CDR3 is CASSQEVGGHYNEQYF. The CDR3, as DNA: TGCGCCAGCAGCCAAGAAGTGGGGGGCCACTACAATGAGCAGTACTTC.

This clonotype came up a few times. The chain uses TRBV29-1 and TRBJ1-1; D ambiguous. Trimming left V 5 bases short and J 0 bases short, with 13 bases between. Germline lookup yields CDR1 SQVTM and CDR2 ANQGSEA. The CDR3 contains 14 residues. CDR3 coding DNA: TGCAGCGTTCGGGTAGGCACAGTGAACACTGAAGCTTTCTTT. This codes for CSVRVGTVNTEAFF.

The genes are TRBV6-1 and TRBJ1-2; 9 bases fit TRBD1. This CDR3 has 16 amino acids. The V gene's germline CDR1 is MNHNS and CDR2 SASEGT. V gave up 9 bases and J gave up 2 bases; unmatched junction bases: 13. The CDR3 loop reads CASRATGTGLNYGYTF. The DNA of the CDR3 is TGTGCCAGTAGAGCCACCGGGACAGGGCTAAACTATGGCTACACCTTC.